The TCR beta chain described here comes from a study of blood T cells in healthy people across ages. Then a second PCR, running roughly 7 to 11 cycles, was carried out with a sample-barcoded 5' primer and a J-beta primer mix. TCRdb re-called the 5' RACE reads through MiXCR, storing one row per CDR3 protein. The data show about 770,000 distinct CDR3 sequences, under 45% seen once. Germline CDR1 is SGHVS and CDR2 is FQNEAQ. The CDR3 extends over 17 amino acids. V lost 3 bases to trimming and J lost 0 bases; unmatched junction nucleotides: 11. Every participating donor contributed 8 to 10 milliliters of peripheral blood through a draw. A word on this clonotype: Its specificity is unknown.

Study-wide points: The recorded TCR beta diversity per million T cells decreased in a roughly linear manner with age. It was found that TCR beta diversity correlated strongly with the percentage of naive T cells. Reliance upon unsorted PBMCs precluded definitive naive versus antigen-experienced comparison.

The clonotype was recovered from a man aged 60 to 75 in good health. Sequenced: blood. The J gene is TRBJ2-7, the V gene TRBV7-8, with 7 bases matching TRBD2. CDR3 protein: CASSFGRGGRGSYEQYF. CDR3 sequence (DNA): TGTGCCAGCAGCTTCGGGCGGGGCGGGAGAGGCTCCTACGAGCAGTACTTC.